A single sample is the source of the 24 T cell receptor beta chains below, sequenced in a study of human T cells and chemical hapten exposure. TCRdb analysed the RACE reads with MiXCR anew, one entry per CDR3 protein. The table shows 130,000 or so distinct CDR3 sequences, with approximately 9.1% occurring only once. As for time point: healthy volunteer bleed at 2 weeks. Someone pulled total RNA out of unfractionated whole blood. Sequenced input: whole blood. The origin of the receptors is a male donor in good health. Some clones in this sample may be carry-over from other donors' samples.

CDR3 sequence: CASSLAGAAQPQHF. The CDR3 DNA sequence: TGTGCCAGCAGTTTGGCGGGGGCGGCTCAGCCCCAGCATTTT. The V gene is TRBV12-3 or TRBV12-4, the J gene TRBJ1-5, with D perhaps TRBD1 (6 bases). Trimming shortened V by 3 bases and J by 6 bases, and 12 bases separated the two germline ends. The CDR3 totals 14 residues.

This clonotype occurred many times. This chain connects TRBV13 to TRBJ1-1; D unresolved. Germline CDR1 PRHDT, CDR2 FYEKMQ (reference sequence). V was trimmed by 1 base and J by 6 bases, leaving 15 bases between them. The CDR3 is made up of 15 amino acids. CDR3 protein: CASSLDGLSVSEAFF. The CDR3 DNA follows: TGTGCCAGCAGCTTAGACGGACTGTCAGTTTCTGAAGCTTTCTTT. Filled out from reference TRBV13 and TRBJ1-1, the complete variable domain reads AAGVIQSPRHLIKEKRETATLKCYPIPRHDTVYWYQQGPGQDPQFLISFYEKMQSDKGSIPDRFSAQQFSDYHSELNMSSLELGDSALYFCASSLDGLSVSEAFFGQGTRLTVV.

Ten or more counts support this clonotype. This chain links TRBV12-3 or TRBV12-4 with TRBJ2-5; possibly TRBD2 for D (6 bases). Deletions cut 5 bases from V and 2 bases from J, with 15 bases between. The CDR3 totals 15 residues. CDR3 coding DNA: TGTGCCAGCAGTCCCCCCCCGAGCGGGCAAGAGACCCAGTACTTC. Protein product: CASSPPPSGQETQYF.

This clonotype was detected a few times. The gene calls are TRBV19 and TRBJ2-2; 11 bases align to TRBD1. J lost 7 bases, V lost 4 bases, and 2 bases had no gene match. Germline V CDR1 and CDR2: LNHDA, SQIVND (reference sequence). The CDR3 is 14 amino acids. CDR3 nucleotide sequence: TGTGCCAGTAGTAGGACAGGGGGCGGCGGGGAGCTGTTTTTT. Amino acid sequence: CASSRTGGGGELFF.

This clonotype was found many times. The V and J genes are TRBV20-1 and TRBJ2-7; 16 bases line up with TRBD2. The germline V gene has CDR1 DFQATT and CDR2 SNEGSKA (reference sequence). This CDR3 is 15 amino acids long. V lost 5 bases to trimming and J lost 7 bases; unmatched junction nucleotides: 8. CDR3 sequence: CSASGLAGGPGEQYF. The CDR3 DNA reads TGCAGTGCTTCGGGACTAGCGGGAGGGCCGGGGGAGCAGTACTTC.

This clonotype was seen many times. This sequence joins TRBV7-6 and TRBJ2-1; D perhaps matches TRBD2 (6 bases). CDR3 length equals 20 residues. V lost 3 bases and J 5 bases, leaving 29 bases between the germline ends. Germline V gene sequence: CDR1 SGHVS, CDR2 FNYEAQ. CDR3: CASSFGGSGRAKGGHNEQFF. The CDR3 bases are TGTGCCAGCAGCTTTGGGGGGAGCGGCAGGGCCAAAGGTGGCCACAATGAGCAGTTCTTC.

This clonotype was seen a handful of times. This sequence joins TRBV5-1 and TRBJ2-1; 8 nucleotides match TRBD2. The CDR3 is 15 amino acids. V gave up 0 bases and J gave up 8 bases; unmatched junction bases: 7. Germline V lookup: CDR1 SGHRS, CDR2 YFSETQ. CDR3 sequence: CASSLAGGRIYEQFF. The CDR3 region has the DNA TGCGCCAGCAGCTTGGCTGGCGGGAGGATCTATGAGCAGTTCTTC.

This clonotype was observed a handful of times. V gene TRBV6-1 combines with J gene TRBJ1-5; the match to TRBD1 covers 9 bases. CDR3 length equals 18 residues. J gave up 0 bases and V 2 bases, and 8 bases lay outside the gene matches. Germline V gives CDR1 MNHNS, CDR2 SASEGT. CDR3 protein: CASSEREGTGNSNQPQHF. The DNA of the CDR3 is TGTGCCAGCAGTGAAAGGGAAGGGACAGGGAATAGCAATCAGCCCCAGCATTTT.

The chain joins TRBV7-2 to TRBJ1-2; 11 nucleotides line up with TRBD1. The CDR3 has 16 residues. Looked up from germline, CDR1 is SGHTA and CDR2 is FQGNSA. The V gene end was trimmed by 5 bases and the J gene end by 8 bases; junction bases not matched to a gene: 13. CDR3 loop: CASSPYPGQGAKGYTF. CDR3 coding DNA: TGTGCCAGCAGCCCGTACCCCGGACAGGGGGCGAAGGGCTACACCTTC.

The chain is built from TRBV29-1 and TRBJ2-2; TRBD2 is a possible D gene (6 bases). Per the germline V gene, CDR1 is SQVTM and CDR2 is ANQGSEA. V shed 4 bases and J shed 1 base, with 10 bases lying between them. The CDR3 length is 14 residues. The CDR3 DNA reads TGCAGCGTTGCACGCGGGGTGAACACCGGGGAGCTGTTTTTT. Translated, it gives CSVARGVNTGELFF.

This clonotype was observed at least ten times. This chain links TRBV12-3 or TRBV12-4 with TRBJ1-2, with D perhaps matching TRBD1 (5 bases). The CDR3 sequence is 15 residues long. V gave up 4 bases and J gave up 4 bases, with 16 bases separating them. DNA for the CDR3: TGTGCCAGCAGTTCGATTGATGGACACGGCTATGGCTACACCTTC. It yields the protein CASSSIDGHGYGYTF.

This chain uses TRBV7-2 with TRBJ2-7, with a tentative D call TRBD1 (7 bases). Trimming shortened V by 3 bases and J by 6 bases, and 9 bases separated the two germline ends. The germline gives CDR1 SGHTA, CDR2 FQGNSA. The CDR3 is made up of 12 amino acids. CDR3 sequence: CASSFQGGEQYF. The DNA for the CDR3 is TGTGCCAGCAGCTTCCAGGGGGGCGAGCAGTACTTC.

The chain joins TRBV5-5 to TRBJ2-7, with 9 bases matching TRBD1. J lost 6 bases, V lost 4 bases, and 2 bases had no gene match. CDR1 SGHKS and CDR2 YYEKEE come from the germline V gene (reference sequence). The length of the CDR3 is 12 residues. CDR3 coding DNA: TGTGCCAGCAGCCGGACAGGGGCCGAGCAGTACTTC. Its protein product is CASSRTGAEQYF.

This clonotype appeared many times. J is TRBJ2-3 and V is TRBV27; the match to TRBD2 covers 13 bases. The ends lost 5 bases at V and 4 bases at J; junction bases unmatched: 3. Germline V gene sequence: CDR1 MNHEY, CDR2 SMNVEV (reference sequence). The CDR3 has 15 residues. The CDR3 is CASSALAGGPDTQYF. For the CDR3, the DNA is TGTGCCAGCAGTGCACTAGCGGGAGGGCCAGATACGCAGTATTTT.

This clonotype was found a few times. This chain joins TRBV5-8 and TRBJ1-5, with D possibly TRBD1 on 5 matching bases. Germline V gene sequence: CDR1 SGHTS, CDR2 YDEGEE. V lost 2 bases to trimming and J lost 0 bases, with 12 bases between them. This CDR3 region has 16 residues. For the CDR3, the DNA is TGTGCCAGCAGCTTTCGGGACCTTTATAGCAATCAGCCCCAGCATTTT. Encoded protein: CASSFRDLYSNQPQHF.

In this sample, this clonotype turned up many times. The chain carries TRBV5-1 and TRBJ2-2, with D uncertain. This CDR3 has 12 residues. V lost 3 bases and J lost 2, with 2 bases in between. Germline CDR1 is SGHRS and CDR2 is YFSETQ. The CDR3 region has the DNA TGCGCCAGCAGCTCCAACACCGGGGAGCTGTTTTTT. Translated: CASSSNTGELFF. The entire variable domain, with the rest obtained from reference TRBV5-1 and TRBJ2-2, is as follows: KAGVTQTPRYLIKTRGQQVTLSCSPISGHRSVSWYQQTPGQGLQFLFEYFSETQRNKGNFPGRFSGRQFSNSRSEMNVSTLELGDSALYLCASSSNTGELFFGEGSRLTVL.

V and J are TRBV3-1 and TRBJ1-5, with 9 nucleotides matching TRBD1. The V gene end was trimmed by 4 bases and the J gene end by 1 base; junction bases not matched to a gene: 2. The CDR3 has 15 residues. Germline V gives CDR1 LGHDT, CDR2 YNNKEL (reference sequence). The CDR3, as DNA: TGTGCCAGCAGCCGGGGACAGGGAAGCAATCAGCCCCAGCATTTT. It yields the protein CASSRGQGSNQPQHF. The full variable domain, rest sourced from reference TRBV3-1 and TRBJ1-5, is DTAVSQTPKYLVTQMGNDKSIKCEQNLGHDTMYWYKQDSKKFLKIMFSYNNKELIINETVPNRFSPKSPDKAHLNLHINSLELGDSAVYFCASSRGQGSNQPQHFGDGTRLSIL.

This chain uses TRBV18 with TRBJ1-1; D is unresolved. The V gene lost 3 bases and the J gene lost 0 bases, with 8 bases spanning the gap. Germline-derived CDR1 and CDR2 are KGHSH and LQKENI. CDR3 length: 14 residues. CDR3 loop: CASSPNRLNTEAFF. As DNA, the CDR3 is TGTGCCAGCTCACCCAACAGATTGAACACTGAAGCTTTCTTT.

This clonotype was seen repeatedly, ten times or more. The chain is built from TRBV7-7 and TRBJ2-7; maybe TRBD2 (5 bases). The CDR3 length is 15 residues. Trimming cost V 1 base and J 2 bases, with 12 bases left between them. Per germline, CDR1 SSHAT and CDR2 FNYEAQ (reference sequence). The CDR3 region is CASSLGPGTTYEQYF. The CDR3 DNA reads as TGTGCCAGCAGCTTAGGACCGGGAACGACCTACGAGCAGTACTTC.

This clonotype turned up a few times. V gene TRBV15 combines with J gene TRBJ2-1, with TRBD1 identical over 7 bases. The CDR3 covers 15 residues. Trimming at V came to 1 base and at J to 4 bases, leaving 4 bases not matched to a gene. Germline V gene sequence: CDR1 LNHNV, CDR2 YYDKDF (reference sequence). DNA of the CDR3: TGTGCCACCAGCAGAGCGAAGGGGGCGTACAATGAGCAGTTCTTC. It codes for CATSRAKGAYNEQFF. The variable domain in full, completed from reference TRBV15 and TRBJ2-1, reads DAMVIQNPRYQVTQFGKPVTLSCSQTLNHNVMYWYQQKSSQAPKLLFHYYDKDFNNEADTPDNFQSRRPNTSFCFLDIRSPGLGDTAMYLCATSRAKGAYNEQFFGPGTRLTVL.

This clonotype was seen at least ten times. This chain links TRBV25-1 with TRBJ2-2; no clear D. Germline V gives CDR1 MGHDK, CDR2 SYGVNS. The CDR3 is 14 residues long. V was shortened by 4 bases and J by 5 bases, with 11 bases between the two germline ends. In DNA, the CDR3 is TGTGCCAGCAGTGGGCCGCTTGAGACCGGGGAGCTGTTTTTT. Amino acid sequence: CASSGPLETGELFF.

The V gene is TRBV5-1, the J gene TRBJ1-2; TRBD1 is a possible D gene (5 bases). Germline V gene sequence: CDR1 SGHRS, CDR2 YFSETQ. V was pared by 4 bases and J by 4 bases, with 11 bases between. CDR3 size: 13 residues. CDR3 sequence reads: CASSPAQGYGYTF. CDR3 in DNA: TGCGCCAGCAGCCCGGCCCAGGGCTATGGCTACACCTTC. Supplemented by reference TRBV5-1 and TRBJ1-2, the full variable domain reads KAGVTQTPRYLIKTRGQQVTLSCSPISGHRSVSWYQQTPGQGLQFLFEYFSETQRNKGNFPGRFSGRQFSNSRSEMNVSTLELGDSALYLCASSPAQGYGYTFGSGTRLTVV.

The sample holds a few counts of this clonotype. The V call is TRBV6-2 or TRBV6-3, the J call TRBJ2-1; perhaps TRBD1 as D (7 bases). CDR3 length: 13 amino acids. Trimming cost V 7 bases and J 7 bases, with 14 bases left between them. Germline-derived CDR1 and CDR2 are MNHEY and SVGEGT. For the CDR3, the DNA is TGTGCCAGCAACTCAGGGGGAGGAAATGAGCAGTTCTTC. Translating gives CASNSGGGNEQFF.

The sample holds many counts of this clonotype. V is TRBV4-3 and J is TRBJ1-5; the match to TRBD1 covers 7 bases. CDR3 length: 15 residues. In germline, CDR1 is LGHNA, CDR2 YSLEER. Trimming took 0 bases from V and 6 from J; bases not matched to a gene: 5. The CDR3 DNA follows: TGCGCCAGCAGCCAAGATCAGGCAGGGGGTCAGCCCCAGCATTTT. Its protein product is CASSQDQAGGQPQHF.